One TCR beta chain is described in this entry. Antigen: not known. The assay was immunoSEQ multiplex PCR, and TCRdb's table has in-frame clones only and misses some. In the table there are around 30,000 clones, 85% to 95% of which are singletons. The data were obtained in a study of graft-versus-host responses after intestinal transplantation. Across the whole study: Transplant recipients had multivisceral, liver-intestinal, or isolated intestinal grafts. Once they had received anti-thymocyte globulin induction, all recipients took tacrolimus and steroids for approximately 3 years. Study-level findings and limits: Peak levels of circulating GvH clones tracked with early post-transplant HvG declines. GvH clones surfaced in recipient marrow, some emerging earlier in ileum or blood.

Source: PBMCs, taken just over 65 days after intestinal transplant. The TCR originated in a human patient who received an intestinal transplant, so some T cells may come from the graft donor.

Here the CDR3 DNA reads TGTGCCTGGAGCGTGGACGGTTGGGGAGATAACTATGGCTACACCTTC. Its translation is CAWSVDGWGDNYGYTF. The chain couples TRBV30 to TRBJ1-2, with unresolved D. This CDR3 contains 16 residues. Germline V gene lookup returns CDR1 GTSNPN and CDR2 SVGIG (reference sequence). The ends were cut back, 3 bases at V and 1 base at J, with 18 bases in the middle.